Included here is one TCR beta chain sequence, with context. This entry is derived from a study of blood T cell repertoires in COVID-19. Turning to the study itself: Both acute and convalescent COVID-19 samples were obtained from the United States, Italy and Spain. T cells, B-cell-depleted T cells, or PBMCs provided the cDNA or gDNA that served as material.

The repertoire was sequenced with immunoSEQ multiplex PCR; TCRdb's copy has only in-frame clones and lacks some. Of about 170,000 clones listed, about 89% are singletons. Input material: peripheral blood. This TCR came from a man in his 70s with acute or convalescent COVID-19.

CDR3 bases: TGTGCCAGCAGCTTAGGAGGGGGCAGTGAAAAACTGTTTTTT. Translated, it gives CASSLGGGSEKLFF. The rearrangement links TRBV7-9 to TRBJ1-4; 7 nucleotides agree with TRBD1. This CDR3 comprises 14 residues. Germline V gene data show CDR1 as SEHNR and CDR2 as FQNEAQ (reference sequence). J lost 7 bases, V lost 1 base, and 3 bases had no gene match.